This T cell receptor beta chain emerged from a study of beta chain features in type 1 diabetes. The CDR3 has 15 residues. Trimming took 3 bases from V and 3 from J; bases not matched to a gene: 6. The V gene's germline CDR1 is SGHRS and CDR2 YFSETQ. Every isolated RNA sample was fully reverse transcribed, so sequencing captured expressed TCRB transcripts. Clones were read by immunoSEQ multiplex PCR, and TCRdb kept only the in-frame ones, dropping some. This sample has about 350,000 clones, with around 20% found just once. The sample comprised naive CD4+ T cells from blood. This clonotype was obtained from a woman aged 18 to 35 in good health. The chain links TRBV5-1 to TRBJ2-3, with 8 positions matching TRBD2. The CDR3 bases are TGCGCCAGCAGCTCACGGGAGGGTAGAACAGATACGCAGTATTTT. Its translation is CASSSREGRTDTQYF.